Listed below are T cell receptor beta chains from one sample, sequenced in a study of glioma-infiltrating T cells after dendritic cell vaccination. Using immunoSEQ multiplex PCR, the repertoire was profiled, and TCRdb retains in-frame clones only, with some absent. The sample carries 99,000 or so clones, almost 90% recorded once. This material consisted of blood, taken after dendritic cell vaccination. These TCRs come from a human donor with glioblastoma. Each CDR3 is given with its conserved first and last residue.

V gene: TRBV9; J gene: TRBJ2-3; CDR3 protein: CASSVVGDSTDTQYF
V gene: TRBV5-5; J gene: TRBJ2-2; CDR3 protein: CASSLSPVTNTGELFF
V gene: TRBV2; J gene: TRBJ1-5; CDR3 protein: CASSESGANQPQHF
V gene: TRBV10-3; J gene: TRBJ1-3; CDR3 protein: CAISEFRRSSGNTIYF
V gene: TRBV29-1; J gene: TRBJ1-1; CDR3 protein: CSGNPGQGTEAFF
V gene: TRBV9; J gene: TRBJ2-5; CDR3 protein: CASSVVAGGQETQYF
V gene: TRBV14; J gene: TRBJ1-1; CDR3 protein: CASSPRAGLMNTEAFF
V gene: TRBV7-9; J gene: TRBJ2-7; CDR3 protein: CASSPSQGLAAAYEQYF
V gene: TRBV30; J gene: TRBJ2-1; CDR3 protein: CAWSVLAGGKNEQFF
V gene: TRBV7-2; J gene: TRBJ1-2; CDR3 protein: CASSLVDRDYGYTF
V gene: TRBV12-2; J gene: TRBJ2-1; CDR3 protein: CASRLWLAGPGGEQFF
V gene: TRBV7-9; J gene: TRBJ2-3; CDR3 protein: CASSPFWGGPKDTQYF
V gene: TRBV28; J gene: TRBJ2-7; CDR3 protein: CASSSPQGAGEQYF